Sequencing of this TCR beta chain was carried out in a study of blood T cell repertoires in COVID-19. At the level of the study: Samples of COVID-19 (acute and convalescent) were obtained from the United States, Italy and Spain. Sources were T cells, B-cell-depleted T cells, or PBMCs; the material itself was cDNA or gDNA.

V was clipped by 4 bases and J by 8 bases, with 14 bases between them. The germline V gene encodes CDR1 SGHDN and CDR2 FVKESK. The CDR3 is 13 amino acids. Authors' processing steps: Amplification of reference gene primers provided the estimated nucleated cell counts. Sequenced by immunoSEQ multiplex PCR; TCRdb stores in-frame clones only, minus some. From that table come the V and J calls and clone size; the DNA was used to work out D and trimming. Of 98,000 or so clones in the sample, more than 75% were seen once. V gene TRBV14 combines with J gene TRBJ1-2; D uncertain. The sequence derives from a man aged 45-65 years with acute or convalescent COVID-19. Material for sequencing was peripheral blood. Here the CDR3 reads CASSPRRGIGYTF. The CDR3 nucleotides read TGTGCCAGCAGCCCCCGGAGAGGGATCGGCTACACCTTC.